This TCR beta chain was identified during a study of memory CD4+ T cells and cytomegalovirus serostatus. V shed 5 bases and J shed 6 bases, with 14 bases lying between them. The CDR3 spans 13 residues. Germline-derived CDR1 and CDR2 are SEHNR and FQNEAQ (reference sequence). Profiled with immunoSEQ multiplex PCR; TCRdb holds only in-frame clones, not every one. The sample carries some 56,000 clones, roughly 80% recorded once. The sort gate was single viable CD3+CD4+CD8-CD45RO+ cells for memory CD4+ T cells. Serostatus was set by detecting CMV pp150, pp28, p38, p52 IgG. The chain links TRBV7-9 to TRBJ2-7; D tentatively fits TRBD1 or TRBD2 (6 bases each). Specimen: memory CD4+ T cells from blood. The origin of this receptor is an adult in good health and CMV-seronegative. The CDR3 DNA reads TGTGCCAGCAGCCCGAGGGGGGCGACCGAGCAGTACTTC. It yields the protein CASSPRGATEQYF. The whole variable domain, filled in from reference TRBV7-9 and TRBJ2-7, reads DTGVSQNPRHKITKRGQNVTFRCDPISEHNRLYWYRQTLGQGPEFLTYFQNEAQLEKSRLLSDRFSAERPKGSFSTLEIQRTEQGDSAMYLCASSPRGATEQYFGPGTRLTVT.